This T cell receptor beta chain stems from a study of blood T cell repertoires in COVID-19. Original handling: The assay estimated nucleated cells by amplifying reference gene primers. Here immunoSEQ multiplex PCR was the method, and the copy in TCRdb shows in-frame clones only, minus some. V, J and clone size reflect that table, while D and trimming were determined from the DNA. Of fewer than 200,000 clones in the sample, almost 85% were seen once. The TCR comes from a woman aged 80 or over with COVID-19, enrolled during active disease. Sequencing was performed on peripheral blood.

CDR3 DNA sequence: TGCGCCAGCAGCTTGGAACCAGCGAACACCGGGGAGCTGTTTTTT. This gives the protein CASSLEPANTGELFF. This chain connects TRBV5-1 to TRBJ2-2; D not certain. Trimming cost V 0 bases and J 0 bases, with 6 bases left between them. The CDR3 loop spans 15 amino acids. Per the germline V gene, CDR1 is SGHRS and CDR2 is YFSETQ.